These 5 T cell receptor beta chains share one sample of origin, sequenced in a study of tumor-infiltrating lymphocytes in primary liver carcinoma listed by TCRdb under 2017. The sample was run on an Illumina HiSeq 2500. TCRbeta-specific cDNA was reverse-transcribed from 500 ng total RNA using a constant-region primer and ProtoScript II reverse transcriptase. The TCRbeta libraries were prepared through three rounds of nested multiplex PCR following a slightly modified ARM-PCR procedure. Multiplex TRBV1-TRBV30 forward primers and a Cbeta reverse primer were used in the first two PCR rounds, each of which was run for around 9 cycles. TCRdb cleaned the public reads at Q25 with fastp, built clones with MiXCR and kept in-frame beta chains. Rows matching on CDR3 protein sequence are summarized as one entry with the most common DNA and genes. Recorded for this sample are about 210,000 distinct CDR3 sequences; around four fifths of them occurred a single time. Roughly 18% of the sample is held by the ten biggest clonotypes.

Without any cell sorting, total RNA and DNA were extracted together from around 18-30 mg of bulk tissue using the AllPrep DNA/RNA mini kit. The material sequenced was tumor tissue from primary liver carcinoma. These receptors were collected from a middle-aged man with primary liver carcinoma and hepatitis B virus infection.

This clonotype was observed a single time. Germline is not matched at one junction end, which may reflect a read error. This chain uses TRBV4-3 with TRBJ1-2; the D is unclear. This CDR3 is 16 amino acids long. Germline values: CDR1 LGHNA, CDR2 YSLEER. This CDR3 is CASSQGASALLYGYSF. Written as DNA, the CDR3 is TGTGCCAGCAGCCAAGGTGCCAGCGCCCTTCTCTATGGCTACTCCTTC.

Note on this clonotype: A read error is possible here, since a much larger clone lies one base away. The chain recombines TRBV24-1 with TRBJ2-1; perhaps TRBD2 as D (6 bases). The germline V gene has CDR1 KGHDR and CDR2 SFDVKD. The CDR3 totals 11 residues. CDR3 protein: CVTGRDDERFF. CDR3 in DNA: TGTGTCACGGGGCGGGATGATGAGCGGTTCTTC.

The rearrangement uses TRBV21-1 and TRBJ1-1. TRBV21-1 is annotated as a pseudogene. This CDR3 spans 14 amino acids. As DNA, the CDR3 is TGTGCCAGCAGCGAAACAGGGAGGGGGACTGGAGCTTTCTTT. Translating gives CASSETGRGTGAFF.

Remarks on this clonotype: A junction end diverges from the germline sequence, so it may reflect a read error. The rearrangement links TRBV4-3 to TRBJ2-1; either TRBD1 or TRBD2 may supply D (6 bases each). The CDR3 is made up of 15 amino acids. Germline-derived CDR1 and CDR2 are LGHNA and YSLEER. DNA for the CDR3: TGCGCCAACAGCACACAGGGTCGGGGGTTGGATGAGCAGTTCTTC. The encoded protein is CANSTQGRGLDEQFF.

There are many counts of this clonotype. The chain carries TRBV28 and TRBJ1-2; a weak D match, TRBD1 (6 bases). CDR1 is MDHEN, CDR2 SYDVKM, per germline. V lost 1 base, J lost 4 bases, and 13 bases lay in between. This CDR3 region has 15 residues. CDR3: CASSLSQGKGYGYTF. The CDR3 nucleotides read TGTGCCAGCAGTTTATCACAGGGCAAGGGCTATGGCTACACCTTC.